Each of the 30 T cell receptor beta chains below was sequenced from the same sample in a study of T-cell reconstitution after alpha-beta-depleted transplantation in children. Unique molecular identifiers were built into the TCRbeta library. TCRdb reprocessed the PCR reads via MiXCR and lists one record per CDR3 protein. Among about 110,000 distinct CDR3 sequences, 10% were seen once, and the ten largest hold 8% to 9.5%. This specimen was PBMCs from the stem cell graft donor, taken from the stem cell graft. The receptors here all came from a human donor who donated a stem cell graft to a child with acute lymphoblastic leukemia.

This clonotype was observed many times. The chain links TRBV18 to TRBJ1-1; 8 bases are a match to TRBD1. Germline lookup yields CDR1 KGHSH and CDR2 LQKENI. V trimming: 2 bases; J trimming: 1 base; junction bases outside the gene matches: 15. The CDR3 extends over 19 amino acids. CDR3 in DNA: TGTGCCAGCTCACCAAGGTCACAGGGGGGATTGTCTCGGAACACTGAAGCTTTCTTT. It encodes CASSPRSQGGLSRNTEAFF. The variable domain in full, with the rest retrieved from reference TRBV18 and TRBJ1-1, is NAGVMQNPRHLVRRRGQEARLRCSPMKGHSHVYWYRQLPEEGLKFMVYLQKENIIDESGMPKERFSAEFPKEGPSILRIQQVVRGDSAAYFCASSPRSQGGLSRNTEAFFGQGTRLTVV.

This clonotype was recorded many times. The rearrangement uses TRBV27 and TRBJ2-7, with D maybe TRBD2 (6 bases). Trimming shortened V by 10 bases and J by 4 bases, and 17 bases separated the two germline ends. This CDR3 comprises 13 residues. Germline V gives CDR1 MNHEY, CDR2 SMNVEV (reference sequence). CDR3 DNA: TGTGCCACCGGGGAGGTGGGGTCTTACGAGCAGTACTTC. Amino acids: CATGEVGSYEQYF.

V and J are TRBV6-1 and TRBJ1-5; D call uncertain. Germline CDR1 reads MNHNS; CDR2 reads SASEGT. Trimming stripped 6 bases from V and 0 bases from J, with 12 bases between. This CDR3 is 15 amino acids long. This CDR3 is CASSRWQYSNQPQHF. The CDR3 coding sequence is TGTGCCAGCAGCCGCTGGCAGTATAGCAATCAGCCCCAGCATTTT.

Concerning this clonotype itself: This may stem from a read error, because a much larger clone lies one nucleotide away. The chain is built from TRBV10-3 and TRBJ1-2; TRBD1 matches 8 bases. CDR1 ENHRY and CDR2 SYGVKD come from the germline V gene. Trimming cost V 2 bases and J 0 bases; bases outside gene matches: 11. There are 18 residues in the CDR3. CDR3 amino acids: CAISEEDRDYSPNYGYTF. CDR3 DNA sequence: TGTGCCATCAGTGAGGAGGACAGGGACTATTCTCCTAACTATGGCTACACCTTC.

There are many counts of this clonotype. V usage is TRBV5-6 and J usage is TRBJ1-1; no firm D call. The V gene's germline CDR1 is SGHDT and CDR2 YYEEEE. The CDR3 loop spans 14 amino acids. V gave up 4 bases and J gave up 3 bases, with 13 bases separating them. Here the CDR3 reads CASSANSSHTEAFF. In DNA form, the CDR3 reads TGTGCCAGCAGCGCTAACAGCAGTCACACTGAAGCTTTCTTT.

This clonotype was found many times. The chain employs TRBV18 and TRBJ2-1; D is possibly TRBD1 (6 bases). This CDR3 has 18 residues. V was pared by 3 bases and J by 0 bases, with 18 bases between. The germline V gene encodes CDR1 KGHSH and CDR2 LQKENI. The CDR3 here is CASSPMETGPISYNEQFF. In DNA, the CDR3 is TGTGCCAGCTCACCGATGGAGACAGGCCCCATCTCCTACAATGAGCAGTTCTTC. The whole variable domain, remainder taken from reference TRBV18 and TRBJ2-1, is NAGVMQNPRHLVRRRGQEARLRCSPMKGHSHVYWYRQLPEEGLKFMVYLQKENIIDESGMPKERFSAEFPKEGPSILRIQQVVRGDSAAYFCASSPMETGPISYNEQFFGPGTRLTVL.

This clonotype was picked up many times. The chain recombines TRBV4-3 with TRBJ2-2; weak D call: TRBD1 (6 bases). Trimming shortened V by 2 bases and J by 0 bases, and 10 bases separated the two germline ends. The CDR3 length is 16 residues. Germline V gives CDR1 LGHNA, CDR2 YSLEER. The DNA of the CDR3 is TGCGCCAGCAGCCAAACCGGGACAACGAACACCGGGGAGCTGTTTTTT. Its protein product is CASSQTGTTNTGELFF.

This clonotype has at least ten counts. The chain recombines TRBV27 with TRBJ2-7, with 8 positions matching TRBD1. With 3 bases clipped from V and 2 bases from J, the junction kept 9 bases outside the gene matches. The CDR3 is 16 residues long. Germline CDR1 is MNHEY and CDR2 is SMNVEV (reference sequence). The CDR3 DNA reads TGTGCCAGCAGTTTTTCGACAGGGGATCGACCCTACGAGCAGTACTTC. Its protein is CASSFSTGDRPYEQYF.

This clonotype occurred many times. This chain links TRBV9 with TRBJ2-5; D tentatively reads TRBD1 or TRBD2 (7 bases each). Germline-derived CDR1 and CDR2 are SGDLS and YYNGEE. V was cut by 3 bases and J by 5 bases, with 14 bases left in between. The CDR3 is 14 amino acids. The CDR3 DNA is TGTGCCAGCAGCGACCCAGGGGGGGAGGAGACCCAGTACTTC. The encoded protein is CASSDPGGEETQYF.

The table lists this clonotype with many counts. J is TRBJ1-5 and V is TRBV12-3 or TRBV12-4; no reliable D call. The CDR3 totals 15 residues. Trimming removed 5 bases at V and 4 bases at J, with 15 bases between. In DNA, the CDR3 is TGTGCCAGCAGTCCGGACGGGAGGAGGAATCAGCCCCAGCATTTT. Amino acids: CASSPDGRRNQPQHF.

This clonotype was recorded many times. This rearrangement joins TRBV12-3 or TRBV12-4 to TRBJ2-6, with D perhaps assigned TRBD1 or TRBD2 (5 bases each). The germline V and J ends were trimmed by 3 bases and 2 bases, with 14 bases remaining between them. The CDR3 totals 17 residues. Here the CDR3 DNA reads TGTGCCAGCAGTTTCGATCTGGGACGAGCTGGGGCCAACGTCCTGACTTTC. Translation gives CASSFDLGRAGANVLTF.

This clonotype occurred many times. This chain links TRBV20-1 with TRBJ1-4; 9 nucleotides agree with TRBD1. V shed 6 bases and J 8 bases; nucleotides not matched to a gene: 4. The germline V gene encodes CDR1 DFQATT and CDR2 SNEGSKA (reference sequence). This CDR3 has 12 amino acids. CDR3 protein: CSADRGLEKLFF. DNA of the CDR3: TGCAGTGCGGACAGGGGTTTGGAAAAACTGTTTTTT.

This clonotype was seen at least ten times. CDR3 in DNA: TGTGCCAGCAGCTTACGTCGAATCTCGGCGGGAGATTCGACAGATACGCAGTATTTT. It encodes CASSLRRISAGDSTDTQYF. This sequence joins TRBV7-3 and TRBJ2-3; 7 bases agree with TRBD2. The CDR3 contains 19 residues. The germline V gene has CDR1 SGHTA and CDR2 FQGTGA. Unmatched junction bases numbered 17, after V lost 2 bases and J lost 3 bases.

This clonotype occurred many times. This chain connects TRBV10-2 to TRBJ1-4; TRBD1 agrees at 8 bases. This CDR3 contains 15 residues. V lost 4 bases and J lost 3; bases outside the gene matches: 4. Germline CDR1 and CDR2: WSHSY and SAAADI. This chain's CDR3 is CASSVEGQANEKLFF. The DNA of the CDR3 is TGCGCCAGCAGTGTAGAGGGACAGGCTAATGAAAAACTGTTTTTT.

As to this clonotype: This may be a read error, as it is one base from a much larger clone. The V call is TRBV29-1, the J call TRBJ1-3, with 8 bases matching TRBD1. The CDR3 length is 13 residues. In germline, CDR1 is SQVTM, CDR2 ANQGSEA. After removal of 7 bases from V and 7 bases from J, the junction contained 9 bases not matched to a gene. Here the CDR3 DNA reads TGCAGCGCCTCCGGGACAGGATGGAACACCATATATTTT. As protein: CSASGTGWNTIYF.

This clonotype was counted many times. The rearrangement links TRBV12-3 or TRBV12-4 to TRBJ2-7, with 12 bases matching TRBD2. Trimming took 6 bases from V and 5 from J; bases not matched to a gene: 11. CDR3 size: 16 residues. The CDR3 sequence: CASSSLLAGGLHEQYF. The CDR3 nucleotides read TGTGCCAGCAGCTCCCTACTAGCGGGAGGATTGCACGAGCAGTACTTC.

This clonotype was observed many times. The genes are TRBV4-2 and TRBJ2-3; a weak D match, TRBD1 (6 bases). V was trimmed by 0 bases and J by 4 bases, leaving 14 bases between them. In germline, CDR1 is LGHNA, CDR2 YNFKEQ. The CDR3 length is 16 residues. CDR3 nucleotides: TGTGCCAGCAGCCAAGAGAGGACACCAGGGGCAGATACGCAGTATTTT. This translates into CASSQERTPGADTQYF.

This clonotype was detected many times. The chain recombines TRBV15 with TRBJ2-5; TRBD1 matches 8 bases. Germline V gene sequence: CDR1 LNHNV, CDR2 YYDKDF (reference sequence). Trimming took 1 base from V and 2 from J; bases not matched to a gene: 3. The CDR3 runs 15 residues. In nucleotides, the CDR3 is TGTGCCACCAGCAGAGTAGGACAGGGACAAGAGACCCAGTACTTC. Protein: CATSRVGQGQETQYF. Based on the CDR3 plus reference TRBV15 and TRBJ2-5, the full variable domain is DAMVIQNPRYQVTQFGKPVTLSCSQTLNHNVMYWYQQKSSQAPKLLFHYYDKDFNNEADTPDNFQSRRPNTSFCFLDIRSPGLGDTAMYLCATSRVGQGQETQYFGPGTRLLVL.

The DNA of the CDR3 is TGTGCCAGGGGCCTCGCCCGCCCCTCCTACGAGCAGTACTTC. Translating it yields CARGLARPSYEQYF. J is TRBJ2-7 and V is TRBV5-2; the D call in the table, TRBD2, was not verified against the DNA. TRBV5-2 is noted as a pseudogene. The CDR3 sequence is 14 residues long.

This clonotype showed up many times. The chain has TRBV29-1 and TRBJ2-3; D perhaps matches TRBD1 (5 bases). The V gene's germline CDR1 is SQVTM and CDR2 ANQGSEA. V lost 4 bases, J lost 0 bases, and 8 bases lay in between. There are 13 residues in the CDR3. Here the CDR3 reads CSVGQGSTDTQYF. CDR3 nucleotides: TGCAGCGTTGGTCAGGGCAGCACAGATACGCAGTATTTT.

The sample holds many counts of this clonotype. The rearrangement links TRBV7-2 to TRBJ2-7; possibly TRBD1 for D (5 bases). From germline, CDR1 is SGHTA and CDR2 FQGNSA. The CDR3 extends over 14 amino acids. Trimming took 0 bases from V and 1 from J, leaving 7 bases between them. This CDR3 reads CASSLARQSYEQYF. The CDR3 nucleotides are TGTGCCAGCAGCTTAGCCCGACAGTCCTACGAGCAGTACTTC.

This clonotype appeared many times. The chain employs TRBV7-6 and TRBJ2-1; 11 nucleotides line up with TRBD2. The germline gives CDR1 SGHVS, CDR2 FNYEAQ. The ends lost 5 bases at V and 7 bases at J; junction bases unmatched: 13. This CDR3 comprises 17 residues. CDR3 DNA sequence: TGTGCCAGCAGCCCCCTTTTAGCGGGAGGGGGATTAAATGAGCAGTTCTTC. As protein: CASSPLLAGGGLNEQFF. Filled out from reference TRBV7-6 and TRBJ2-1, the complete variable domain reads GAGVSQSPRYKVTKRGQDVALRCDPISGHVSLYWYRQALGQGPEFLTYFNYEAQQDKSGLPNDRFSAERPEGSISTLTIQRTEQRDSAMYRCASSPLLAGGGLNEQFFGPGTRLTVL.

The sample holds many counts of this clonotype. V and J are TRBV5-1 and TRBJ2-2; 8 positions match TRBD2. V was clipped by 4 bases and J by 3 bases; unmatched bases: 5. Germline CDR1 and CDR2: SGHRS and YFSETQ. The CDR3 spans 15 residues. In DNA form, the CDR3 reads TGCGCCAGCAGCCCCGGGGGGGGCTACACCGGGGAGCTGTTTTTT. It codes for CASSPGGGYTGELFF.

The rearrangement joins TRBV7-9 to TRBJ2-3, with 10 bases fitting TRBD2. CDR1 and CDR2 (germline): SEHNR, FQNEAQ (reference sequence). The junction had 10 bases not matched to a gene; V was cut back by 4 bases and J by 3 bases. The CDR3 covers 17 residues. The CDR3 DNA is TGTGCCAGCAGCTGGCTCGATCTAGCGGGGGAAACAGATACGCAGTATTTT. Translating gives CASSWLDLAGETDTQYF.

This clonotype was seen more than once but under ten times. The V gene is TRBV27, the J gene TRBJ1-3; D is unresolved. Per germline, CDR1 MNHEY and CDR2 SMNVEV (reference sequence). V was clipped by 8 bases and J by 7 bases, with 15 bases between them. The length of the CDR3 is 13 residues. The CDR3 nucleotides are TGTGCCAGCCAAGAACCCGGTAGGAACACCATATATTTT. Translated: CASQEPGRNTIYF.

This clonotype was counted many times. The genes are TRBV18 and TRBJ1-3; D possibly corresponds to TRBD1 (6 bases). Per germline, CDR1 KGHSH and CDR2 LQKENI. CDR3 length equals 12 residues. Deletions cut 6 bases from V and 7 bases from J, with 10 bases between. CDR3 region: CASSTQGNTIYF. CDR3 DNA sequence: TGTGCCAGCTCGACACAGGGCAACACCATATATTTT.

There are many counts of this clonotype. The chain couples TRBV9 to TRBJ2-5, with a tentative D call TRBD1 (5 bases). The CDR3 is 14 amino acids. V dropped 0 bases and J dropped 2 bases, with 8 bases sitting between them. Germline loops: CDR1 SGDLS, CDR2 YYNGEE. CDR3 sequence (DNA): TGTGCCAGCAGCGTAGAAGACAGACAAGAGACCCAGTACTTC. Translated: CASSVEDRQETQYF.

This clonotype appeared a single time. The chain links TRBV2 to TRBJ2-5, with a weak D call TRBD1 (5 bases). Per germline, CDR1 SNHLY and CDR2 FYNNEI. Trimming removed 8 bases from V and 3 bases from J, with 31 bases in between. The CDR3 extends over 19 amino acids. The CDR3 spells CASCRFGIVGRGNKETQYF. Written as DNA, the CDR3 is TGTGCCAGCTGTCGATTTGGGATCGTTGGTAGGGGTAACAAAGAGACCCAGTACTTC.

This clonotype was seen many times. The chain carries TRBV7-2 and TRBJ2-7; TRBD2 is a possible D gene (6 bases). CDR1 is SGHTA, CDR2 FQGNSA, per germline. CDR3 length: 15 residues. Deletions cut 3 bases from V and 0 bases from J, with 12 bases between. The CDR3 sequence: CASSLRRGSSYEQYF. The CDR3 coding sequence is TGTGCCAGCAGCTTGAGGCGGGGCAGCTCCTACGAGCAGTACTTC. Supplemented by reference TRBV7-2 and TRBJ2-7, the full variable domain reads GAGVSQSPSNKVTEKGKDVELRCDPISGHTALYWYRQSLGQGLEFLIYFQGNSAPDKSGLPSDRFSAERTGGSVSTLTIQRTQQEDSAVYLCASSLRRGSSYEQYFGPGTRLTVT.

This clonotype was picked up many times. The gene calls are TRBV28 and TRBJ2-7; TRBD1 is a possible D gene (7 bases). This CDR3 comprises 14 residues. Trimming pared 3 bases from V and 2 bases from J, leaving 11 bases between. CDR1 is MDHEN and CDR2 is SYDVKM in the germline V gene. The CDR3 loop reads CASSLTGRTYEQYF. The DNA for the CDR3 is TGTGCCAGCAGTTTGACAGGGAGGACCTACGAGCAGTACTTC.